This T cell receptor beta chain derives from a study of T-cell memory formation after mild COVID-19. Study context: TCR clusters largely stayed donor specific. Study results and caveats: Mainly CM and EM harbored the contracting CD4+ clones; mainly EMRA harbored the CD8+ ones.

V gave up 5 bases and J gave up 4 bases, with 19 bases separating them. The CDR3 has 16 residues. Per germline, CDR1 SGHAT and CDR2 FQNNGV. One entry per CDR3 protein, called by TCRdb with MiXCR from the 5' RACE reads. The sample lists 150,000 to 200,000 distinct CDR3 sequences; more than 9% were seen once. Details on this clonotype: Antigen unknown.

Sequenced sample: PBMCs or a T cell subset sorted from them (not recorded which). The genes are TRBV11-2 and TRBJ2-3, with D possibly TRBD2 on 6 matching bases. This sequence originates from a man younger than 35 who had mild COVID-19 (a few samples of this study predate the infection). Cell type and time point are not known. CDR3 in amino acids: CASSLRMRGLADTQYF. The DNA for the CDR3 is TGTGCCAGCAGCCTGCGGATGCGGGGCCTTGCAGATACGCAGTATTTT.